This T cell receptor beta chain was identified in a study of blood T cell repertoires in COVID-19. Across the study: From the United States, Italy and Spain came samples of acute and convalescent COVID-19. T cells, B-cell-depleted T cells, or PBMCs supplied cDNA or gDNA.

This clone is a singleton in its sample. CDR1 and CDR2 from the germline V gene are DFQATT and SNEGSKA (reference sequence). V lost 1 base to trimming and J lost 3 bases, with 4 bases between them. The CDR3 extends over 11 amino acids. Using immunoSEQ multiplex PCR, the repertoire was profiled, and TCRdb retains in-frame clones only, with some absent. This sample has about 120,000 clones, with 88% found just once. The clonotype originates from a woman aged 45-65 years with acute or convalescent COVID-19. Sample: peripheral blood. This sequence joins TRBV20-1 and TRBJ2-7; D gene ambiguous. This chain's CDR3 is CSARAGYEQYF. DNA for the CDR3: TGCAGTGCTAGAGCAGGCTACGAGCAGTACTTC.